The rows below give T cell receptor beta chains drawn from one sample of a study of OX40 agonist ivuxolimab in advanced cancers. Here immunoSEQ multiplex PCR was the method, and the copy in TCRdb shows in-frame clones only, minus some. Among under 90,000 clones listed, around 93% were seen once. This sample comprised CD4+ or CD8+ T cells sorted from blood, obtained in a trial of the OX40 agonist ivuxolimab. The receptors originated from an adult with an advanced solid tumor such as melanoma, head and neck, liver or kidney cancer. CDR3s leave out the opening cysteine and the closing phenylalanine or tryptophan. A clone size is listed for some rows: how often the clone was seen (once, few, many), or a class if it is expanded.

J gene	V gene	clone size	CDR3 protein
TRBJ1-1	TRBV7-6	NA	ASSPSLSQRAEAF
TRBJ2-7	TRBV4-3	NA	ASSQGSTYYEQY
TRBJ2-1	TRBV28	once	ASRPRNFRGYNEQF
TRBJ1-2	TRBV28	NA	ASATNRDYGYT
TRBJ2-1	TRBV5-4	NA	ASSALGEGSAYNEQF
NA	TRBV25-1	NA	ASSGAGTGYEQY
TRBJ2-7	TRBV2	few	ASRARYEQY
TRBJ2-2	TRBV29-1	NA	SVEGAGANTGELF
TRBJ2-2	TRBV6-6	NA	ASSPSNTGELF
TRBJ2-7	TRBV14	NA	ASSPTSGILDEQY
TRBJ2-5	TRBV7-7	NA	ASSSWEGRLYQETQY
TRBJ2-3	TRBV4-2	NA	ASSQVGDSYTDTQY
TRBJ2-1	TRBV11-3	NA	ASRSSGNIEQF
TRBJ1-2	TRBV4-1	NA	ASSQERGGLGQGLYGYT
TRBJ1-6	TRBV14	NA	ASSPLQGGNSPLH
TRBJ1-1	TRBV4-3	NA	ASSPDRGATEAF
TRBJ1-3	TRBV13	NA	ASSFTDGQSSGNTIY
TRBJ1-2	TRBV19	NA	ASSTISSAGAGYT
TRBJ1-5	TRBV27	NA	ASSRTDSNQPQH
TRBJ2-4	TRBV2	NA	ASEGPLGNIQY
TRBJ1-5	TRBV28	NA	ASSLDRGVYQPQH
TRBJ2-7	TRBV5-1	NA	ASSSMTVSYEQY
TRBJ1-1	TRBV7-9	NA	ASSLAGYYEAF
TRBJ1-5	TRBV27	NA	ASRGAGNQPQH
TRBJ2-7	TRBV27	once	ASSSSPGSGIYEQY
TRBJ2-7	TRBV5-6	few	ASSHGGTHEQY
TRBJ2-2	TRBV27	NA	ASSYTTVQGTGELF
TRBJ2-7	TRBV28	NA	ASSLSSGSEQY
TRBJ1-3	TRBV27	NA	ASSSQGPGNTIY
TRBJ1-2	TRBV6-5	NA	ASTLGQGYGYT
TRBJ2-7	TRBV7-3	NA	ASSLEGPSSSYEQY
TRBJ2-5	TRBV6-5	NA	ASSLAGGPETQY
TRBJ1-2	TRBV19	NA	ASKGGPRGYT
TRBJ1-1	TRBV28	NA	ASSPRWGRRDTEAF
TRBJ2-3	TRBV7-8	NA	ASSPPNREGDTQY
TRBJ1-1	TRBV19	NA	ASSHKQARGDTEAF
TRBJ2-1	TRBV19	once	ASTSDDGLISSYNEQF
TRBJ1-2	TRBV27	few	ASSLELNANYGYT
TRBJ2-7	TRBV11-2	NA	ASSPELAAQY
TRBJ1-5	TRBV13	NA	ASSLGLGGAQPQH
TRBJ1-2	TRBV7-3	NA	ASSPTQGNYGYT
TRBJ2-3	TRBV27	NA	ASLGPGGTDTQY
TRBJ1-1	TRBV27	NA	ASRWAGPHTEAF
TRBJ2-1	TRBV19	NA	ASSPRGGRDEQF
TRBJ2-7	TRBV6-1	NA	ASSGNWDYPYEQY
TRBJ1-2	TRBV27	NA	ASSSGGELHGYT
TRBJ2-3	TRBV15	few	ATSEVQGPDTQY
TRBJ2-1	TRBV5-6	NA	ASSPGEGALDEQF
TRBJ2-7	TRBV4-3	NA	ASSQDAGYEQY